The clone carrying this T cell receptor beta chain showed up just a few times. This sample was taken from a study of blood T cell repertoires in COVID-19. All enrollees were roughly 18 to 89 years old and from roughly 22 US areas. Assignment of participants to cohorts was predicated upon participant-reported clinical history. Contact with a PCR-confirmed or clinician-diagnosed COVID-19 case occurred within 2 weeks of entry. Authors' processing steps: Amplification with reference gene primers provided the estimates of nucleated cell counts. TCRdb's copy holds only in-frame clones and misses some; the assay was immunoSEQ multiplex PCR. V and J calls and clone size are as listed in that table; D and trimming were resolved from the DNA. The repertoire holds approximately 140,000 clones, roughly 84% seen once, with roughly 5.7% in the top ten. The V and J ends lost 6 bases and 2 bases, in that order; junction bases with no gene match: 4. The CDR3 runs 15 residues. CDR1 is MRHNA and CDR2 is SNTAGT in the germline V gene.

The TCR was taken from a woman aged 45 to 65 who had been exposed to COVID-19. This sequence joins TRBV6-4 and TRBJ2-5; 12 bases agree with TRBD2. The sample consisted of PBMCs or T cells enriched from blood (not recorded which). The CDR3 here is CASSGTSGGQETQYF. In DNA form, the CDR3 reads TGTGCCAGCAGCGGAACTAGCGGGGGGCAAGAGACCCAGTACTTC.